The 18 T cell receptor beta chains in this list originate from one sample, sequenced in a study of T cells after yellow fever vaccination. From the 5' RACE reads, TCRdb called clonotypes with MiXCR, one entry per CDR3 protein. Of 150,000 to 200,000 distinct CDR3 sequences listed, 6% to 7.5% were seen once; the top ten hold 2.5%. The sequenced sample was CD4+ T cells sorted from PBMCs, obtained less than 6 days after the first yellow fever vaccination. The source is a man aged 18 to 29 who received the YFV17D yellow fever vaccine.

The table lists this clonotype with a few counts. This rearrangement joins TRBV5-1 to TRBJ2-1; 12 bases agree with TRBD2. With V trimmed by 5 bases and J by 0 bases, 0 bases remained unmatched. The V gene's germline CDR1 is SGHRS and CDR2 YFSETQ. The CDR3 is 15 amino acids. The CDR3 reads CASRGLAGSYNEQFF. In DNA, the CDR3 is TGCGCCAGCAGGGGACTAGCGGGCTCCTACAATGAGCAGTTCTTC.

This clonotype was seen ten or more times. J is TRBJ2-1 and V is TRBV6-2 or TRBV6-3, with a weak D call TRBD2 (5 bases). The CDR3 is 11 amino acids. The V gene's germline CDR1 is MNHEY and CDR2 SVGEGT. With 6 bases removed from V and 8 bases from J, the gap between germline ends came to 8 bases. CDR3 sequence (DNA): TGTGCCAGCAGAGCGGTTGATGAGCAGTTCTTC. Translation gives CASRAVDEQFF.

This clonotype was counted many times. The chain has TRBV4-1 and TRBJ1-5; 9 positions agree with TRBD1. V trimming: 3 bases; J trimming: 6 bases; junction bases outside the gene matches: 9. CDR3 length: 16 residues. Germline V CDR1 and CDR2: MGHRA, YSYEKL. CDR3 coding DNA: TGCGCCAGCAGCCAGACCCCGGACAGGGGCGCTCAGCCCCAGCATTTT. Translation gives CASSQTPDRGAQPQHF.

The chain employs TRBV5-1 and TRBJ2-7; no reliable D call. Trimming cost V 0 bases and J 7 bases, with 8 bases left between them. There are 12 residues in the CDR3. Germline CDR1 and CDR2: SGHRS and YFSETQ. The CDR3 protein is CASSLEASEQYF. Written as DNA, the CDR3 is TGCGCCAGCAGCTTGGAAGCAAGTGAGCAGTACTTC.

Many counts were recorded for this clonotype. V gene TRBV5-1 combines with J gene TRBJ2-7; D ambiguous. Trimming shortened V by 4 bases and J by 3 bases, and 14 bases separated the two germline ends. The CDR3 has 14 amino acids. Germline values: CDR1 SGHRS, CDR2 YFSETQ. The CDR3 is CASSPSGVNYEQYV. The CDR3 coding sequence is TGCGCCAGCAGCCCCTCCGGAGTTAACTACGAGCAGTACGTC.

There are many counts of this clonotype. The J gene is TRBJ2-5, the V gene TRBV7-6, with 8 bases aligning to TRBD2. With V trimmed by 5 bases and J by 1 base, 9 bases remained unmatched. Germline V gene sequence: CDR1 SGHVS, CDR2 FNYEAQ. The CDR3 is 16 residues long. CDR3 residues: CASSLSGGALQETQYF. The DNA for the CDR3 is TGTGCCAGCAGCCTAAGCGGGGGAGCCCTCCAAGAGACCCAGTACTTC.

This clonotype appeared many times. The chain carries TRBV6-1 and TRBJ1-6; tentatively, D is TRBD1 (6 bases). V dropped 7 bases and J dropped 8 bases, with 12 bases sitting between them. Germline CDR1 is MNHNS and CDR2 is SASEGT. This CDR3 spans 13 amino acids. As DNA, the CDR3 is TGTGCCAGCATGGGCAGGGGTGATTCACCCCTCCACTTT. It encodes CASMGRGDSPLHF.

This chain uses TRBV7-2 with TRBJ1-1; D ambiguous. Trimming removed 1 base at V and 1 base at J, with 10 bases between. Germline V lookup: CDR1 SGHTA, CDR2 FQGNSA. This CDR3 contains 15 residues. This chain's CDR3 is CASSLGEGWNTEAFF. The DNA for the CDR3 is TGTGCCAGCAGCTTAGGGGAGGGTTGGAACACTGAAGCTTTCTTT.

Many counts were recorded for this clonotype. The chain recombines TRBV2 with TRBJ2-7; D could derive from TRBD1 or TRBD2 (5 bases each). The V and J ends lost 11 bases and 2 bases respectively, with 16 bases between them. This CDR3 has 13 amino acids. In germline, CDR1 is SNHLY, CDR2 FYNNEI. The CDR3 region has the DNA TGTGCCGGGACCGAGGGCGCACCCTACGAGCAGTACTTC. It codes for CAGTEGAPYEQYF.

This clonotype showed up many times. The chain combines TRBV7-6 with TRBJ2-2; D is uncertain. The CDR3 totals 14 residues. Germline lookup yields CDR1 SGHVS and CDR2 FNYEAQ. Trimming removed 4 bases from V and 4 bases from J, with 10 bases in between. CDR3 coding DNA: TGTGCCAGCAGCTCCATCTGGGGCACCGGGGAGCTGTTTTTT. Protein product: CASSSIWGTGELFF.

CDR3 sequence reads: CASRVQGFSTDTQYF. CDR3 DNA sequence: TGTGCCAGCAGGGTACAGGGTTTTAGCACAGATACGCAGTATTTT. The chain employs TRBV6-1 and TRBJ2-3, with D possibly being TRBD1 (6 bases). This CDR3 region has 15 residues. CDR1 and CDR2 from the germline V gene are MNHNS and SASEGT. Trimming left V 6 bases short and J 0 bases short, with 13 bases between.

The sample holds many counts of this clonotype. The chain uses TRBV7-9 and TRBJ2-5; D call uncertain. Trimming shortened V by 6 bases and J by 2 bases, and 10 bases separated the two germline ends. The CDR3 covers 13 residues. Germline CDR1 and CDR2: SEHNR and FQNEAQ (reference sequence). Here the CDR3 DNA reads TGTGCCAGCAGACAGAGATATCAAGAGACCCAGTACTTC. It specifies CASRQRYQETQYF.

This clonotype was found many times. The V and J genes are TRBV7-2 and TRBJ2-2; no reliable D call. V lost 6 bases to trimming and J lost 5 bases, with 13 bases between them. Germline CDR1 and CDR2: SGHTA and FQGNSA. This CDR3 region has 14 residues. CDR3 coding DNA: TGTGCCAGCAGTTATCTGTACGGGACCGGGGAGCTGTTTTTT. It is translated as CASSYLYGTGELFF. The variable domain in full, completed from reference TRBV7-2 and TRBJ2-2, reads GAGVSQSPSNKVTEKGKDVELRCDPISGHTALYWYRQSLGQGLEFLIYFQGNSAPDKSGLPSDRFSAERTGGSVSTLTIQRTQQEDSAVYLCASSYLYGTGELFFGEGSRLTVL.

The chain recombines TRBV7-2 with TRBJ1-1, with no clear D. V dropped 2 bases and J dropped 6 bases, with 10 bases sitting between them. From germline, CDR1 is SGHTA and CDR2 FQGNSA. The CDR3 loop spans 13 amino acids. CDR3 DNA: TGTGCCAGCAGCTTAACTGTCCAGCCTGAAGCTTTCTTT. This codes for CASSLTVQPEAFF. The full variable domain, with the rest looked up from reference TRBV7-2 and TRBJ1-1, is GAGVSQSPSNKVTEKGKDVELRCDPISGHTALYWYRQSLGQGLEFLIYFQGNSAPDKSGLPSDRFSAERTGGSVSTLTIQRTQQEDSAVYLCASSLTVQPEAFFGQGTRLTVV.

This clonotype was detected a few times. This chain links TRBV5-4 with TRBJ2-5; no reliable D call. Trimming removed 0 bases from V and 1 base from J, with 7 bases in between. The germline CDR1 and CDR2 sequences are SGHNT and YYREEE (reference sequence). CDR3 length: 14 amino acids. Here the CDR3 reads CASSLAFSQETQYF. CDR3 sequence (DNA): TGTGCCAGCAGCTTGGCCTTTTCCCAAGAGACCCAGTACTTC.

There are a few counts of this clonotype. The chain combines TRBV5-1 with TRBJ2-2; a possible D gene is TRBD1 (6 bases). The CDR3 runs 16 residues. Trimming removed 0 bases at V and 7 bases at J, with 16 bases between. Per germline, CDR1 SGHRS and CDR2 YFSETQ. The CDR3 loop reads CASSLGRTASIGELFF. For the CDR3, the DNA is TGCGCCAGCAGCTTGGGGAGGACAGCCTCGATCGGGGAGCTGTTTTTT.

Concerning this clonotype: The junction does not match germline at one end; this may be a read error. Here the CDR3 reads CASRRAGSKQPQHF. The CDR3 nucleotides are TGTGCCAGCAGAAGGGCTGGAAGCAAGCAGCCCCAGCATTTT. The chain has TRBV27 and TRBJ1-5, with no clear D. This CDR3 spans 14 amino acids. Looked up from germline, CDR1 is MNHEY and CDR2 is SMNVEV (reference sequence).

This clonotype was detected many times. The chain carries TRBV10-3 and TRBJ2-1, with 10 bases identical to TRBD2. The CDR3 is 16 amino acids. The V gene's germline CDR1 is ENHRY and CDR2 SYGVKD. With 0 bases clipped from V and 5 bases from J, the junction kept 4 bases outside the gene matches. The CDR3: CAISESAGGANNEQFF. DNA for the CDR3: TGTGCCATCAGTGAGTCAGCGGGGGGGGCTAACAATGAGCAGTTCTTC.